These 2 T cell receptor beta chains were sequenced from one sample in a study of blood T cell repertoires in COVID-19. Sequencing was performed with immunoSEQ multiplex PCR; in TCRdb, only in-frame clones are kept and a portion is missing. The data show about 37,000 clones, roughly 80% seen once. Sequenced input: peripheral blood. These receptor sequences come from a man between 65 and 85 years old with COVID-19, enrolled during active disease.

J is TRBJ2-1 and V is TRBV9; the D gene is possibly TRBD2 (6 bases). Germline loops: CDR1 SGDLS, CDR2 YYNGEE. The CDR3 is 15 amino acids. V shed 0 bases and J shed 5 bases, with 12 bases lying between them. The CDR3 is CASSVGLGAHNEQFF. The CDR3 nucleotides read TGTGCCAGCAGCGTAGGACTAGGGGCCCACAATGAGCAGTTCTTC.

The chain carries TRBV24-1 and TRBJ2-1, with 9 bases lining up with TRBD1. The V segment lost 2 bases and the J segment 5 bases; nucleotides outside the gene matches: 3. Per germline, CDR1 KGHDR and CDR2 SFDVKD. This CDR3 comprises 15 residues. DNA of the CDR3: TGTGCCACCAGTGATTCCCGGACAGGGGACAATGAGCAGTTCTTC. This encodes CATSDSRTGDNEQFF.